This record looks at one T cell receptor beta chain sequence and its context. The antigen remains undetermined. Germline values: CDR1 ENHRY, CDR2 SYGVKD. The CDR3 is made up of 15 amino acids. Trimming stripped 3 bases from V and 4 bases from J, with 15 bases between. The data were obtained in a study of neoadjuvant anti-PD-1 for oral cavity cancer. Study-level results: After neoadjuvant nivolumab, PBMC T cell clonality was significantly higher in non-responders than responders. TCR analyses covered only three patients per response group.

Six replicates per PBMC sample, mostly from around 460 ng of genomic DNA. Assay used: immunoSEQ multiplex PCR; TCRdb lists only in-frame clones, some missing. The data hold about 20,000 clones, with roughly 78% observed a single time. The rearrangement links TRBV10-3 to TRBJ1-1, with D maybe TRBD1 (5 bases). The TCR was taken from a person aged 35-79 years with oral cavity squamous cell carcinoma. Source: PBMCs, taken before nivolumab (anti-PD-1) treatment. CDR3 coding DNA: TGTGCCATCAGTGAAACAGGAGGAGATGGCACTGAAGCTTTCTTT. Amino acids: CAISETGGDGTEAFF.